These T cell receptor beta chains were read from a single sample in a study of cytomegalovirus exposure and HLA in healthy donors. The data were produced by immunoSEQ multiplex PCR, yet TCRdb's version contains in-frame clones alone and is incomplete. Here the sample spans around 92,000 clones, about four fifths being singletons. The material sequenced was PBMCs. Receptor source: a female donor in good health and CMV-seropositive. The conserved cysteine and the conserved F or W are not part of the CDR3 here. Each record gives: CDR3 length, V gene, J gene, CDR3 protein.

13	TRBV28	TRBJ2-3	ASGDSGSGTDTQY
12	TRBV6-1	TRBJ1-2	ASRPGQEYYGYT
13	TRBV7-9	TRBJ1-4	ASNEWSGKNEKLF
12	TRBV7-2	TRBJ1-2	ASSLVGRGDGYT
13	TRBV7-8	TRBJ2-3	ASSFLTRSTDTQY
12	TRBV7-2	TRBJ2-3	ASSKVADTDTQY
12	TRBV28	TRBJ1-2	ASTPPGTDYGYT
14	TRBV7-9	TRBJ1-1	ASSLATGIDDTEAF
12	TRBV7-2	TRBJ2-7	ASSLRTVTYEQY
12	TRBV7-2	TRBJ2-3	ASSFASGTDTQY
11	TRBV9	TRBJ2-1	ASSTNPGNEQF
13	TRBV7-8	TRBJ1-5	ASSAQQGLGQPQH
12	TRBV2	TRBJ1-2	ASTEGEQGYGYT
11	TRBV29-1	TRBJ2-5	SVEGAGKETQY
13	TRBV5-1	TRBJ2-1	ASSSLAGASNEQF
14	TRBV21-1	TRBJ1-1	ASSKEGGEVNTEAF
12	TRBV13	TRBJ1-6	ASSFQVVNSPLH
13	TRBV29-1	TRBJ2-1	SVEPRDTPENEQF
13	TRBV2	TRBJ1-1	ASSGTTGGTTEAF
15	TRBV4-3	TRBJ1-1	ASSQEGSRRGNTEAF
8	TRBV20-1	TRBJ2-7	SAPSSEQY
10	TRBV2	TRBJ1-2	ASSENREGYT
11	TRBV6-5	TRBJ2-7	ASRGTGTYEQY
12	TRBV28	TRBJ2-7	ASSLTGMTYEQY
12	TRBV11-2	TRBJ2-5	ASSLGRGQETQY
13	TRBV11-2	TRBJ2-7	ASSLGQGSSYEQY
11	TRBV27	TRBJ1-6	ASMVQGMGPLH
12	TRBV14	TRBJ2-7	ASSQDTQAYEQY
13	TRBV7-6	TRBJ2-3	ASSLYIRAPDTQY
14	TRBV4-1	TRBJ1-1	ASSQDEGAGNTEAF
15	TRBV5-1	TRBJ1-1	ASSLGDRGPENTEAF
12	TRBV7-2	TRBJ1-2	ASSLAGDSYGYT
11	TRBV6-5	TRBJ1-1	AAHRGLNTEAF
12	TRBV6-5	TRBJ1-6	ASSPDIPGSPLH
11	TRBV2	TRBJ1-5	ASRGGVRQPQH